What follows are 8 T cell receptor beta chains derived from one specimen sequenced in a study of blood T cell repertoires in COVID-19. TCRdb keeps only in-frame clones here, not all; method: immunoSEQ multiplex PCR. The table has about 380,000 clones, nearly 90% seen once. Sequenced: peripheral blood. These receptors were obtained from a man aged 18 to 29 with active or convalescent COVID-19.

V is TRBV24-1 and J is TRBJ2-1; TRBD1 matches 7 bases. The CDR3 contains 15 residues. Germline V CDR1 and CDR2: KGHDR, SFDVKD. J was trimmed by 6 bases and V by 4 bases; bases with no gene match: 8. The CDR3 DNA follows: TGTGCCACCAGTGACGCGACAGGGACGGGCAATGAGCAGTTCTTC. It is translated as CATSDATGTGNEQFF.

The J gene is TRBJ1-5, the V gene TRBV7-8; no clear D gene. Germline CDR1 and CDR2: SGHVS and FQNEAQ. The germline V and J ends were trimmed by 5 bases and 4 bases, with 6 bases remaining between them. The CDR3 loop spans 12 amino acids. The CDR3 bases are TGTGCCAGCAGCCTCGCGAATCAGCCCCAGCATTTT. Protein sequence: CASSLANQPQHF.

CDR3 in amino acids: CASSFRTPQETQYF. The CDR3, as DNA: TGTGCCAGCAGTTTCAGGACACCTCAAGAGACCCAGTACTTC. The chain links TRBV6-5 to TRBJ2-5; weak D call: TRBD1 (5 bases). V was cut by 4 bases and J by 2 bases, with 11 bases left in between. The CDR3 covers 14 residues. Germline V lookup: CDR1 MNHEY, CDR2 SVGAGI.

The V call is TRBV7-2, the J call TRBJ1-6; 7 bases agree with TRBD1. The CDR3 is 15 residues long. Germline lookup yields CDR1 SGHTA and CDR2 FQGNSA. J was trimmed by 7 bases and V by 1 base; bases with no gene match: 4. The CDR3 DNA is TGTGCCAGCAGCTTAGTTACAGGGGCGAATTCACCCCTCCACTTT. Protein: CASSLVTGANSPLHF.

This clone was detected once. The chain couples TRBV29-1 to TRBJ2-7; 9 bases align to TRBD1. The CDR3 length is 15 residues. Germline CDR1 reads SQVTM; CDR2 reads ANQGSEA. J was trimmed by 6 bases and V by 0 bases; bases with no gene match: 9. CDR3 amino acids: CSVEDLGTGRGEQYF. The CDR3 nucleotides read TGCAGCGTTGAAGATTTGGGGACAGGGCGAGGCGAGCAGTACTTC.

The V gene is TRBV11-2, the J gene TRBJ1-4; D gene ambiguous. Per the germline V gene, CDR1 is SGHAT and CDR2 is FQNNGV. With 1 base removed from V and 4 bases from J, the gap between germline ends came to 7 bases. The CDR3 length is 14 residues. CDR3 region: CASSLGWSNEKLFF. CDR3 DNA sequence: TGTGCCAGCAGCTTAGGTTGGAGTAATGAAAAACTGTTTTTT.

The V call is TRBV19, the J call TRBJ2-3; 14 bases fit TRBD2. Per germline, CDR1 LNHDA and CDR2 SQIVND (reference sequence). Trimming cost V 3 bases and J 0 bases; bases outside gene matches: 17. This CDR3 is built from 22 residues. This CDR3 reads CASSMRRMGLAGAYFSTDTQYF. CDR3 nucleotides: TGTGCCAGTAGTATGAGGCGGATGGGACTAGCGGGGGCGTACTTTAGCACAGATACGCAGTATTTT.

J is TRBJ2-7 and V is TRBV18; D is perhaps TRBD1 (6 bases). CDR1 KGHSH and CDR2 LQKENI come from the germline V gene. V was trimmed by 5 bases and J by 0 bases, leaving 14 bases between them. This CDR3 is 15 amino acids long. The CDR3 region has the DNA TGTGCCAGCTCATTACCCGACAGGAGCTCCTACGAGCAGTACTTC. It is translated as CASSLPDRSSYEQYF.